Listed here are 14 T cell receptor beta chains from one sample, sequenced in a study of blood T cell repertoires in COVID-19. Data came from immunoSEQ multiplex PCR; TCRdb stores just in-frame clones and leaves some out. The sample yields about 330,000 clones, over 70% seen once. The sequencing sample was made of PBMCs or T cells enriched from blood (not recorded which). These receptors all stem from a man younger than 45 who had recovered from COVID-19.

This chain links TRBV6-5 with TRBJ1-5; the match to TRBD1 covers 7 bases. CDR1 and CDR2 (germline): MNHEY, SVGAGI. CDR3 length: 13 amino acids. Losses at the gene ends were 7 bases for V and 13 bases for J; bases not matched to a gene: 13. The CDR3 region is CASNPGQPQFQHF. The CDR3 bases are TGTGCCAGCAACCCGGGACAGCCACAATTTCAGCATTTT.

V is TRBV27 and J is TRBJ2-3; 9 bases align to TRBD1. V lost 2 bases, J lost 4 bases, and 7 bases stayed unmatched. From germline, CDR1 is MNHEY and CDR2 SMNVEV (reference sequence). The CDR3 sequence is 16 residues long. In DNA, the CDR3 is TGTGCCAGCAGTTTAACGACAGGGGGTAGGCCAGATACGCAGTATTTT. Protein sequence: CASSLTTGGRPDTQYF.

V is TRBV5-6 and J is TRBJ2-3; 7 bases fit TRBD2. From germline, CDR1 is SGHDT and CDR2 YYEEEE. Trimming took 2 bases from V and 0 from J; bases not matched to a gene: 3. The CDR3 runs to 15 residues. The CDR3 spells CASSFGSGSTDTQYF. For the CDR3, the DNA is TGTGCCAGCAGCTTTGGTAGCGGGAGCACAGATACGCAGTATTTT.

The chain employs TRBV2 and TRBJ1-5, with TRBD1 matching 8 bases. V shed 6 bases, J shed 5 bases, and the junction held 3 bases outside the gene matches. The CDR3 is made up of 13 amino acids. From germline, CDR1 is SNHLY and CDR2 FYNNEI. The CDR3 DNA is TGTGCCAGCAGACGACAGGGGCATCAGCCCCAGCATTTT. Translated, it gives CASRRQGHQPQHF.

This clone was recorded only once. CDR3 loop: CASSEAPEALGAGDNSPLHF. The CDR3 region has the DNA TGTGCCAGCAGTGAAGCGCCCGAGGCCTTAGGGGCCGGAGATAATTCACCCCTCCACTTT. The chain couples TRBV2 to TRBJ1-6; tentatively, D is TRBD1 (5 bases). Trimming removed 0 bases at V and 5 bases at J, with 23 bases between. The CDR3 is 20 amino acids. The V gene's germline CDR1 is SNHLY and CDR2 FYNNEI. Full variable domain (outside the CDR3, taken from reference TRBV2 and TRBJ1-6): EPEVTQTPSHQVTQMGQEVILRCVPISNHLYFYWYRQILGQKVEFLVSFYNNEISEKSEIFDDQFSVERPDGSNFTLKIRSTKLEDSAMYFCASSEAPEALGAGDNSPLHFGNGTRLTVT.

This clone showed up just once. The CDR3 coding sequence is TGCGCCAGCAGCCAAGATCCGCACAGGGGTCCTAACTATGGCTACACCTTC. Protein sequence: CASSQDPHRGPNYGYTF. The genes are TRBV4-1 and TRBJ1-2, with 7 bases matching TRBD1. This CDR3 has 17 residues. The V segment lost 0 bases and the J segment 0 bases; nucleotides outside the gene matches: 7. Germline V gene data show CDR1 as MGHRA and CDR2 as YSYEKL.

The chain couples TRBV18 to TRBJ1-2; 7 nucleotides match TRBD1. The CDR3 spans 13 residues. J lost 8 bases, V lost 5 bases, and 8 bases had no gene match. Germline assignment: CDR1 KGHSH and CDR2 LQKENI. CDR3 nucleotides: TGTGCCAGCTCAAACGACAGGGTACGCGGCTACACCTTC. Its translation is CASSNDRVRGYTF.

The V gene is TRBV5-6, the J gene TRBJ2-7; weak D call: TRBD1 (6 bases). Looked up from germline, CDR1 is SGHDT and CDR2 is YYEEEE. The CDR3 covers 13 residues. V lost 4 bases to trimming and J lost 6 bases, with 14 bases between them. This CDR3 reads CASSQIQGREQYF. DNA for the CDR3: TGTGCCAGCAGCCAAATACAGGGACGCGAGCAGTACTTC.

This chain joins TRBV9 and TRBJ2-7; D might be TRBD2 (6 bases). This CDR3 has 15 residues. V gave up 4 bases and J gave up 2 bases, with 16 bases separating them. Germline V gives CDR1 SGDLS, CDR2 YYNGEE. In DNA, the CDR3 is TGTGCCAGCAGCTTAATGGGGACTCCGACCTACGAGCAGTACTTC. Its translation: CASSLMGTPTYEQYF.

The chain links TRBV3-1 (or the pseudogene TRBV3-2) to TRBJ2-5, with TRBD2 matching over 10 bases. The CDR3 spans 15 residues. Germline loops: CDR1 LGHDT, CDR2 YNNKEL (reference sequence). Trimming removed 4 bases from V and 2 bases from J; junction bases left unmatched: 4. The CDR3 bases are TGTGCCAGCAGCCGCAGGACTAGCGGACAAGAGACCCAGTACTTC. It encodes CASSRRTSGQETQYF.

The CDR3 DNA reads as TGTGCCAGCAGTACCCGGACAGGGTGGGAATCACCCCTCCACTTT. It is translated as CASSTRTGWESPLHF. V and J are TRBV6-5 and TRBJ1-6, with 8 positions matching TRBD1. CDR1 is MNHEY and CDR2 is SVGAGI in the germline V gene. The CDR3 length is 15 residues. V lost 5 bases, J lost 10 bases, and 10 bases stayed unmatched.

The table lists this clone with a count of one. The chain uses TRBV5-4 and TRBJ2-5; no reliable D call. This CDR3 contains 13 residues. V was pared by 4 bases and J by 5 bases, with 12 bases between. Germline V CDR1 and CDR2: SGHNT, YYREEE (reference sequence). The CDR3 protein is CASSLGFSETQYF. CDR3 DNA sequence: TGTGCCAGCAGCCTAGGTTTCTCGGAGACCCAGTACTTC.

The gene calls are TRBV7-3 and TRBJ2-2; TRBD1 might be the D (5 bases). The germline V gene has CDR1 SGHTA and CDR2 FQGTGA. The V gene lost 4 bases and the J gene lost 10 bases, with 10 bases spanning the gap. The length of the CDR3 is 12 residues. As DNA, the CDR3 is TGTGCCAGCAGCTCCTCAGGGCCGGAGCTGTTTTTT. It codes for CASSSSGPELFF.

The chain uses TRBV11-2 and TRBJ2-7; the match to TRBD1 covers 7 bases. The CDR3 is 12 residues long. Germline assignment: CDR1 SGHAT and CDR2 FQNNGV. With 11 bases clipped from V and 4 bases from J, the junction kept 8 bases outside the gene matches. The CDR3 bases are TGTGCCTGCTCGACAGGGTGGTACGAGCAGTACTTC. This codes for CACSTGWYEQYF.